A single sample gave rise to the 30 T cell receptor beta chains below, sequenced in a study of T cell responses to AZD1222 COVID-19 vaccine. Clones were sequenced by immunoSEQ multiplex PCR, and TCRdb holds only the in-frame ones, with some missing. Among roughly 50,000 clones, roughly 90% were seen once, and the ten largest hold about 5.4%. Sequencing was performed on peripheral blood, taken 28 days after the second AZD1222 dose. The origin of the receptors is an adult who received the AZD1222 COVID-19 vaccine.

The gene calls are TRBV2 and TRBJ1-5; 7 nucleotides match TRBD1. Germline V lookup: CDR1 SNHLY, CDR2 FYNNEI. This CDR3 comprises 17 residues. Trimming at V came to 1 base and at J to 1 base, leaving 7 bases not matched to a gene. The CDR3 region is CASSEGQGVSSNQPQHF. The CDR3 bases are TGTGCCAGCAGTGAAGGGCAGGGGGTTTCCAGCAATCAGCCCCAGCATTTT.

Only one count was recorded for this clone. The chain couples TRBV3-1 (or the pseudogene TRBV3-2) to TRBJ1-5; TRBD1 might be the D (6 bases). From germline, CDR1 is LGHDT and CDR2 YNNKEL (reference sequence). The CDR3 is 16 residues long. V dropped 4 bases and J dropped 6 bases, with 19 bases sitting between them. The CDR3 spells CASSPAGGAPLQPQHF. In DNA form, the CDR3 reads TGTGCCAGCAGCCCTGCTGGGGGGGCGCCCCTTCAGCCCCAGCATTTT.

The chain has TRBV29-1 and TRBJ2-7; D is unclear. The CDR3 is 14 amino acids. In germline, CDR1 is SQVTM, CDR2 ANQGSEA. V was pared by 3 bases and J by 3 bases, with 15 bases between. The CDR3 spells CSVDNGESIYEQYF. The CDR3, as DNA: TGCAGCGTTGATAACGGAGAGTCGATCTACGAGCAGTACTTC.

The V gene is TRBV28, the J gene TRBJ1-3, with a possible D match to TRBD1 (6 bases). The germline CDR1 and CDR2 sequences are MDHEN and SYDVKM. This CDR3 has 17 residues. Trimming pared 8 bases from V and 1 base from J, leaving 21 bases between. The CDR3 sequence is CASSPGGPDQSGNTIYF. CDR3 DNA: TGTGCCAGCTCCCCGGGGGGGCCTGACCAATCTGGAAACACCATATATTTT.

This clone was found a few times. CDR3 sequence: CASSTNYGYTF. The CDR3 bases are TGTGCCAGCAGTACAAACTATGGCTACACCTTC. The chain joins TRBV6-5 to TRBJ1-2; D not resolved. CDR1 is MNHEY and CDR2 is SVGAGI in the germline V gene. The germline V and J ends were trimmed by 5 bases and 2 bases, with 3 bases remaining between them. The CDR3 has 11 amino acids.

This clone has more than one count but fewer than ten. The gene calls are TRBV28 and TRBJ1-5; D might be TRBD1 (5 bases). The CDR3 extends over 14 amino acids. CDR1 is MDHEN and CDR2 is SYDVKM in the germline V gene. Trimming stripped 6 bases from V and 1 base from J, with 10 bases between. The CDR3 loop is CASSLQASNQPQHF. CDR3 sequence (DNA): TGTGCCAGCAGCCTACAGGCAAGCAATCAGCCCCAGCATTTT.

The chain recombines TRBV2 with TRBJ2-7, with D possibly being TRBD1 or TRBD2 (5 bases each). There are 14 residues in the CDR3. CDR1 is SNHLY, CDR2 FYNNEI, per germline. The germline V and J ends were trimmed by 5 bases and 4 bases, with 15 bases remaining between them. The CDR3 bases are TGTGCCAGCAGTCAGGGAACACTAGGGTACGAGCAGTACTTC. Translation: CASSQGTLGYEQYF.

CDR3 bases: TGTGCCAGCAGTTTCCCAGGGAACACTGAAGCTTTCTTT. Its protein is CASSFPGNTEAFF. The chain uses TRBV27 and TRBJ1-1, with D uncertain. V dropped 3 bases and J dropped 1 base, with 6 bases sitting between them. This CDR3 region has 13 residues. Germline lookup yields CDR1 MNHEY and CDR2 SMNVEV (reference sequence).

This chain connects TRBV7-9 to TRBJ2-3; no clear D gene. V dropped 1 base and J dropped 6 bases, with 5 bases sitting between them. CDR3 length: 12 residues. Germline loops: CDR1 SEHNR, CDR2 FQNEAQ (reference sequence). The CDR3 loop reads CASSLEKDTQYF. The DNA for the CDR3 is TGTGCCAGCAGCTTAGAAAAGGATACGCAGTATTTT.

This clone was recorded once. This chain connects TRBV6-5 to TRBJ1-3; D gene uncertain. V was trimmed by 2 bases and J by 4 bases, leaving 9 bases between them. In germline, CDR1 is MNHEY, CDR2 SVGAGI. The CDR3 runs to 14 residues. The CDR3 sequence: CASSYESRGNTIYF. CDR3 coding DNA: TGTGCCAGCAGTTACGAGTCTAGGGGAAACACCATATATTTT.

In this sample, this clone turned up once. CDR3 sequence: CASSDRVSYEQYF. The CDR3 DNA reads TGTGCCAGCAGCGACAGGGTCTCCTACGAGCAGTACTTC. The genes are TRBV5-6 and TRBJ2-7; 7 nucleotides align to TRBD1. V was pared by 4 bases and J by 0 bases, with 1 base of the junction left unmatched. This CDR3 spans 13 amino acids. Germline lookup yields CDR1 SGHDT and CDR2 YYEEEE.

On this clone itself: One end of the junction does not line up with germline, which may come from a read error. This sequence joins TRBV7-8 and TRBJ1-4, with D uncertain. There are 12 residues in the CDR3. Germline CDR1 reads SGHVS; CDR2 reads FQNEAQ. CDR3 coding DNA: TGTGCCAGCAGCTTAGGAGACGAAAAACTGCTTTTT. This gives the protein CASSLGDEKLLF.

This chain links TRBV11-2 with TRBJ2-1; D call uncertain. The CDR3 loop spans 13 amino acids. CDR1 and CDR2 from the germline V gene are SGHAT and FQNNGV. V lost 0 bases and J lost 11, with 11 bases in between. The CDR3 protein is CASSLEIGPQQFF. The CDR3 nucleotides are TGTGCCAGCAGCTTAGAAATAGGACCGCAGCAGTTCTTC.

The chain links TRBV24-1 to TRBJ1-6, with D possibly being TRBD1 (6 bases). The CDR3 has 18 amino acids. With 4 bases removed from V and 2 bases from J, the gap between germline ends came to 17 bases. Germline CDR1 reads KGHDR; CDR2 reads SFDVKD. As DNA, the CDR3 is TGTGCCACCAGTGACGGGGGGGGCAGCAGACCCTATAATTCACCCCTCCACTTT. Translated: CATSDGGGSRPYNSPLHF.

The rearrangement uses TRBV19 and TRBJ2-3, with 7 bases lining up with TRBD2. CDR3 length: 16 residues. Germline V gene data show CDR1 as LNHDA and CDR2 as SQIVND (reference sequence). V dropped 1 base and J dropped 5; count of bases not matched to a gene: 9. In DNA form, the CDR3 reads TGTGCCAGTAGTATAGTCCTAGCGGCCGTGGGAGATACGCAGTATTTT. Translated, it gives CASSIVLAAVGDTQYF.

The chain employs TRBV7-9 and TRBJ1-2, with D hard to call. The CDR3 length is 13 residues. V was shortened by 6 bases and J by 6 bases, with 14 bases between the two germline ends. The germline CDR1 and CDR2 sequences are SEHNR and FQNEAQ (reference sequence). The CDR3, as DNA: TGTGCCAGCAGTTTAACCGGACGGAATGGCTACACCTTC. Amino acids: CASSLTGRNGYTF.

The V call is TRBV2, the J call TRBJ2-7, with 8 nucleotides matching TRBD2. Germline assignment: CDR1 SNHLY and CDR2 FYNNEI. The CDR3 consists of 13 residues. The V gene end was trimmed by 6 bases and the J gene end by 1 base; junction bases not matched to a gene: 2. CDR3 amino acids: CASRSGSSYEQYF. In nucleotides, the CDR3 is TGTGCCAGCAGAAGCGGGAGTTCCTACGAGCAGTACTTC.

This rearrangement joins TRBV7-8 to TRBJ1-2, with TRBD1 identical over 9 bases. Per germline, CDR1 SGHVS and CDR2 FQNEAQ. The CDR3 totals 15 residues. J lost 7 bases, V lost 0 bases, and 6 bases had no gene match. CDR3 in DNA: TGTGCCAGCAGCTTAGCGAGGGACAGGGCTATTGGCTACACCTTC. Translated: CASSLARDRAIGYTF.

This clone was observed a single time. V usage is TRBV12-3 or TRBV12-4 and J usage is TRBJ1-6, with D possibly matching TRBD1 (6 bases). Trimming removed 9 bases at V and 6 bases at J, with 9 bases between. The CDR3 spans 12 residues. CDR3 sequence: CASRGGNSPLHF. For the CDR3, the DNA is TGTGCCAGTAGGGGGGGTAATTCACCCCTCCACTTT.

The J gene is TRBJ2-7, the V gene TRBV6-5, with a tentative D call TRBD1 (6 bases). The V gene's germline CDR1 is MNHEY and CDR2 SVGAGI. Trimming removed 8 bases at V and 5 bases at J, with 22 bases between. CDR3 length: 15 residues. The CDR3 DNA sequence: TGTGCCAGCCTGGGACGGCGGCAGGGGCACGACGAGCAGTACTTC. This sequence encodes CASLGRRQGHDEQYF.

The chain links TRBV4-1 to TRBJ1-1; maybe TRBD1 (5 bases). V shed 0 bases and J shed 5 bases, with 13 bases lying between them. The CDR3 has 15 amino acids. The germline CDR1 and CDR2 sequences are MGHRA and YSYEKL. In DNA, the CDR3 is TGCGCCAGCAGCCAAGATCGAGGGGTAGGGACTGAAGCTTTCTTT. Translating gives CASSQDRGVGTEAFF.

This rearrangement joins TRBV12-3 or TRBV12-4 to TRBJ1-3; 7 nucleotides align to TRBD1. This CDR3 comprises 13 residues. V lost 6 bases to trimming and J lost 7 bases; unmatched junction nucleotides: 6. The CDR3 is CASSGQDRNTIYF. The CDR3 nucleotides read TGTGCCAGCAGCGGACAGGACCGGAACACCATATATTTT.

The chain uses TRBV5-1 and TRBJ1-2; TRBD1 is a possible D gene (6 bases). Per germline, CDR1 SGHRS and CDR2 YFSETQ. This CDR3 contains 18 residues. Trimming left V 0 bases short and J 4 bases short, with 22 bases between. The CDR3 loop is CASSLAWRRGAYGYGYTF. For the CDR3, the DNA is TGCGCCAGCAGCTTGGCTTGGAGGAGGGGGGCGTATGGCTATGGCTACACCTTC.

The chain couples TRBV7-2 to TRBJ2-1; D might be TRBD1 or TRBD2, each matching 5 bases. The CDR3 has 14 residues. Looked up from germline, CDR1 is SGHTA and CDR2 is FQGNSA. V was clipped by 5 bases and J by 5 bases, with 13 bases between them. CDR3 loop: CASSHKRDDNEQFF. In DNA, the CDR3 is TGTGCCAGCAGCCATAAACGGGACGACAATGAGCAGTTCTTC.

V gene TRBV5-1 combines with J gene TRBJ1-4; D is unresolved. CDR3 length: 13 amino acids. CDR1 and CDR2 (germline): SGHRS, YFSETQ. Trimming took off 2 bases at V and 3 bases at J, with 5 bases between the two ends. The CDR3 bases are TGCGCCAGCAGCTTAGGATCTAATGAAAAACTGTTTTTT. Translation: CASSLGSNEKLFF.

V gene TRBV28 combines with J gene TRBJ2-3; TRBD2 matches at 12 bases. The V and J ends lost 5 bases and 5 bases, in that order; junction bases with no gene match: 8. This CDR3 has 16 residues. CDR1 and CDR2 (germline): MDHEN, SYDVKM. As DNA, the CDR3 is TGTGCCAGCAGTAATCTAGCGGGAGGGCGTATAGATACGCAGTATTTT. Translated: CASSNLAGGRIDTQYF.

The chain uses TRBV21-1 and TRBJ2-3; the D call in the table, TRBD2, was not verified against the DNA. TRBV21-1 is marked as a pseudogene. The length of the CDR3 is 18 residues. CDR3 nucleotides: TGTGCCAGCAGCAGCCGGGGAGGACTAGCACGGGGCACAGATACGCAGTATTTT. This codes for CASSSRGGLARGTDTQYF.

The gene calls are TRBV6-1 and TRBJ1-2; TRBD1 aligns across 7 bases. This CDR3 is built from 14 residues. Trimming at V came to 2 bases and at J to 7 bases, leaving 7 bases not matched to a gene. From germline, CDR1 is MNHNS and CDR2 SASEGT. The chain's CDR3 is CASSETRQGFGYTF. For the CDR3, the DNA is TGTGCCAGCAGTGAAACGAGACAGGGATTTGGCTACACCTTC.

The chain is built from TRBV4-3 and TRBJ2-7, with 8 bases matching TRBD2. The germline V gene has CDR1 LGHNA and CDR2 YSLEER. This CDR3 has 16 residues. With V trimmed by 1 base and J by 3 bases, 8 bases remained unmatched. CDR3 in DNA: TGCGCCAGCAGCCAAGTCTTTGCCAGCGGGAGCTACGAGCAGTACTTC. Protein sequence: CASSQVFASGSYEQYF.

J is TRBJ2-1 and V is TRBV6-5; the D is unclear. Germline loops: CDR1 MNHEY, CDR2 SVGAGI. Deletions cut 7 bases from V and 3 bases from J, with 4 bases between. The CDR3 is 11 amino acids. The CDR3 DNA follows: TGTGCCAGCAATAACTACAATGAGCAGTTCTTC. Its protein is CASNNYNEQFF.